This T cell receptor beta chain was observed in a study of T cells after yellow fever vaccination. TCRdb redid the calling of the 5' RACE reads with MiXCR, one entry per CDR3 protein. The data show 96,000 or so distinct CDR3 sequences, around 9.8% seen once. Study findings and constraints: Most clones from primary vaccination were detected again post-booster (roughly 96% CD4, 88% CD8).

J gave up 6 bases and V 4 bases, and 8 bases lay outside the gene matches. CDR1 and CDR2 from the germline V gene are SEHNR and FQNEAQ (reference sequence). The CDR3 is 16 amino acids. Only a few counts were recorded for this clonotype. This sequence joins TRBV7-9 and TRBJ2-1, with TRBD2 matching over 11 bases. This TCR derives from a man between 18 and 35 years old who received the YFV17D yellow fever vaccine. The sequenced sample was CD8+ T cells not binding an NS4B(214-222) dextramer, sorted from PBMCs, obtained less than 16 days after the first yellow fever vaccination. In DNA form, the CDR3 reads TGTGCCAGCAGCTCCATAGCGGGGGGGCCCTTCAATGAGCAGTTCTTC. Translated, it gives CASSSIAGGPFNEQFF.